This T cell receptor (beta chain) originates from a study of shared clonotypes between healthy human individuals. Clones were sequenced by immunoSEQ multiplex PCR, and TCRdb holds only the in-frame ones, with some missing. The data contain more than 1.2 million clones, approximately 98.5% of them seen just once; the ten biggest clones take up under 0.45%. This clonotype was obtained from a young man in good health. Sequencing used naive CD4+ T cells sorted from blood. Subset here: CD45RA+ positively selected.

The CDR3 DNA sequence: TGTGCCAGCAGCGTAGTAGGGTCCATTGCGGCTTTCTTT. This translates into CASSVVGSIAAFF. This rearrangement joins TRBV9 to TRBJ1-1, with D uncertain. Trimming removed 0 bases from V and 11 bases from J, with 14 bases in between. The CDR3 totals 13 residues. Germline loops: CDR1 SGDLS, CDR2 YYNGEE.